This T cell receptor (beta chain) derives from a study of memory CD4+ T cells and cytomegalovirus serostatus (dated by TCRdb to between 2018 and 2021). Broadly, across the study: The 35 or so healthy Belgian adults in the cohort included 9 who were CMV seropositive and 24 who were CMV seronegative. To replicate a published TCR-based CMV serostatus classifier, the study sequenced CD4+ memory TCRbeta repertoires from a Belgian cohort whose cytomegalovirus serostatus was known. The paper as a whole reports these results and caveats: For predicting CMV serostatus, the median bootstrapped AUC was 0.95 using the original framework and about 0.89 using a US-trained random forest. Only CD4+CD45RO+ memory cells were sequenced, in contrast to the original study, which included naive and memory CD4+ and CD8+ populations. Of fewer than 200 previously reported CMV-associated TCRbeta sequences, 55 to 75 appeared in the CD4+ memory repertoires, each in one to five individuals. A median bootstrapped AUC of around 0.94 with a 95% CI of 0.76-1.00 was achieved on the Belgian cohort by the original-framework classifier. Results were interpreted as suggesting that the CMV-associated TCR signature is largely present in the CD4+ memory repertoire.

For this chain, trimming is 5 bases at the V end and 8 bases at the J end, and the number of junction bases without a gene match is 10. For CDR1 and CDR2, the germline V gene lists SGHAT and FQNNGV. Taken from cysteine to phenylalanine, the CDR3 has 15 residues. The only DNA kept is the CDR3, 45 bases in frame from the first base. A FACSAria II was used to sort memory CD4+ T cells, defined as single viable CD3+CD4+CD8-CD45RO+ cells. CMV serostatus was determined using a Roche Elecsys assay that detects serum IgG against CMV pp150, pp28, p38 and p52. Once the samples were thawed, total CD4+ T cells were enriched through positive selection using CD4 magnetic microbeads. The samples came from a different study that was designed specifically to examine the CD4+ T cell memory repertoire. Peripheral blood mononuclear cells were isolated and cryopreserved according to standard operating procedures, and serum was stored at -80 degrees C. CD3-PerCP (BW264/56), CD4-APC (RPA-T4), CD45RO-PE (UCHT1) and CD8-Pacific Orange (3B5) antibodies were used for staining, and non-viable cells were excluded with Sytox blue.

Only one count was recorded for this clone. Its cognate antigen has yet to be identified. Base qualities are missing; no much larger clone stands one base away. Genomic DNA was extracted from sorted cells with the Quick-DNA Microprep Kit. TCRbeta DNA was amplified with the immunoSEQ hsTCRbeta kit following the manufacturer's protocol. TCRbeta libraries were sequenced on an Illumina MiSeq instrument. Concerning the study's data processing: Following removal of out-of-frame sequences, roughly 2 million distinct TCRbeta sequences were retained, with an average of around 70,000 per individual. Each individual was scored according to the count of 164 previously reported CMV-associated TCRbeta sequences and the total productive distinct TCRbeta count. A beta-binomial model was reimplemented in Python, and random forests from scikit-learn, run with default parameters, were trained on data from the US cohort. Classifier performance on the Belgian cohort was summarized as median AUC with percentile confidence intervals over 10,000 bootstrap iterations. TCRdb obtained this table from immuneACCESS and retained in-frame rearrangements with V and J assigned. These tables miss some clones; where compared with another copy, unresolved V genes account for less than half of the shortfall, and the remainder is unexplained. V, J and clone size derive from that table, while D and trimming were established from the DNA sequence. Recorded for this sample are around 88,000 clones; approximately 80% of them occurred a single time. The top ten hold 3.6% of the sample.

The receptor's source is an adult in good health and CMV-seropositive. The sample was memory CD4+ T cells from blood. The chain joins TRBV11-2 to TRBJ2-3, with 10 junctional bases fitting TRBD2. The CDR3 protein sequence reads: CASSPRASGSTTQYF. The DNA sequence is given as TGTGCCAGCAGCCCCCGGGCTAGCGGGAGTACTACGCAGTATTTT.